The 28 T cell receptor beta chains given below trace back to one sample, sequenced in a study of graft-versus-host responses after intestinal transplantation. Some clones are missing from TCRdb's copy, which holds only in-frame ones; the method was immunoSEQ multiplex PCR. The data show about 100,000 clones, 87% seen once. Their antigens remain unidentified. This sample comprised unstimulated CD4+ T cells sorted from spleen or lymph node cells, obtained before transplant. These receptors were obtained from a human donor who was the organ donor for an intestinal transplant.

This rearrangement joins TRBV7-9 to TRBJ1-4; 7 positions match TRBD1. The junction had 4 bases not matched to a gene; V was cut back by 1 base and J by 8 bases. The CDR3 totals 14 residues. The germline V gene has CDR1 SEHNR and CDR2 FQNEAQ (reference sequence). The CDR3 nucleotides read TGTGCCAGCAGCTTAGGACAGGGAGGGGAAAAACTGTTTTTT. Translating it yields CASSLGQGGEKLFF. Based on the CDR3 plus reference TRBV7-9 and TRBJ1-4, the full variable domain is DTGVSQNPRHKITKRGQNVTFRCDPISEHNRLYWYRQTLGQGPEFLTYFQNEAQLEKSRLLSDRFSAERPKGSFSTLEIQRTEQGDSAMYLCASSLGQGGEKLFFGSGTQLSVL.

The chain carries TRBV19 and TRBJ1-6; D is perhaps TRBD1 (6 bases). The V gene's germline CDR1 is LNHDA and CDR2 SQIVND (reference sequence). The germline V and J ends were trimmed by 3 bases and 7 bases, with 13 bases remaining between them. CDR3 length equals 15 residues. CDR3 DNA sequence: TGTGCCAGTAGTATTAGTCCAGGGGCAAATTCACCCCTCCACTTT. It encodes CASSISPGANSPLHF.

This clone has more than one count but fewer than ten. CDR3 coding DNA: TGTGCCAGCAGCTCCGAAGGACGGGGAAACACCATATATTTT. Amino acids: CASSSEGRGNTIYF. V gene TRBV9 combines with J gene TRBJ1-3; D is ambiguous. CDR1 is SGDLS and CDR2 is YYNGEE in the germline V gene. The germline V and J ends were trimmed by 4 bases and 4 bases, with 12 bases remaining between them. The CDR3 covers 14 residues.

This chain links TRBV6-1 with TRBJ2-7, with D unclear. V lost 6 bases to trimming and J lost 9 bases, with 18 bases between them. From germline, CDR1 is MNHNS and CDR2 SASEGT. The CDR3 consists of 13 residues. CDR3 nucleotide sequence: TGTGCCAGCAGGTTCCCCGGGTCGCCCGCGCAGTACTTC. Amino acid sequence: CASRFPGSPAQYF.

The chain uses TRBV5-4 and TRBJ1-1, with a tentative D call TRBD1 (5 bases). This CDR3 region has 14 residues. Per the germline V gene, CDR1 is SGHNT and CDR2 is YYREEE (reference sequence). With 0 bases removed from V and 8 bases from J, the gap between germline ends came to 14 bases. CDR3 coding DNA: TGTGCCAGCAGCTTGGCAGGGATCGGGACCGAAGCTTTCTTT. Protein: CASSLAGIGTEAFF.

This sequence joins TRBV2 and TRBJ1-1; tentative D call: TRBD1 (5 bases). The length of the CDR3 is 11 residues. Per the germline V gene, CDR1 is SNHLY and CDR2 is FYNNEI. Deletions cut 10 bases from V and 7 bases from J, with 13 bases between. The CDR3 region is CATRLGHEAFF. The CDR3 bases are TGTGCCACCCGGCTCGGACATGAAGCTTTCTTT.

CDR3 in amino acids: CASSLMGHHELGYTF. The CDR3 coding sequence is TGCGCCAGCAGCTTGATGGGACACCATGAGTTAGGCTACACCTTC. The V gene is TRBV5-1, the J gene TRBJ1-2, with TRBD1 as a possible D gene (6 bases). The V gene lost 1 base and the J gene lost 8 bases, with 18 bases spanning the gap. This CDR3 contains 15 residues. Per germline, CDR1 SGHRS and CDR2 YFSETQ.

This chain uses TRBV6-1 with TRBJ2-7; D gene uncertain. The germline V and J ends were trimmed by 11 bases and 7 bases, with 24 bases remaining between them. Germline loops: CDR1 MNHNS, CDR2 SASEGT. This CDR3 has 14 residues. CDR3 sequence: CAADQESFLGEQYF. In nucleotides, the CDR3 is TGTGCCGCCGATCAGGAGAGTTTCTTGGGTGAGCAGTACTTC.

This chain connects TRBV28 to TRBJ1-1; D is uncertain. Trimming took off 2 bases at V and 4 bases at J, with 8 bases between the two ends. The CDR3 consists of 13 residues. In germline, CDR1 is MDHEN, CDR2 SYDVKM. The CDR3 protein is CASSLAGITEAFF. CDR3 in DNA: TGTGCCAGCAGTTTAGCGGGGATCACTGAAGCTTTCTTT.

The chain uses TRBV4-1 and TRBJ1-2, with 7 nucleotides matching TRBD1. V trimming: 4 bases; J trimming: 5 bases; junction bases outside the gene matches: 10. Per the germline V gene, CDR1 is MGHRA and CDR2 is YSYEKL. CDR3 length: 15 residues. The CDR3 nucleotides read TGCGCCAGCAGCCCTAATACCGCAGGGGGGTATGGCTACACCTTC. Translation gives CASSPNTAGGYGYTF.

V usage is TRBV27 and J usage is TRBJ1-2; a possible D gene is TRBD1 (6 bases). Germline-derived CDR1 and CDR2 are MNHEY and SMNVEV (reference sequence). This CDR3 has 12 amino acids. V was trimmed by 5 bases and J by 8 bases, leaving 12 bases between them. CDR3 in amino acids: CASSPSGTGYTF. CDR3 coding DNA: TGTGCCAGCAGTCCCAGTGGGACAGGCTACACCTTC.

The chain is built from TRBV5-1 and TRBJ2-5; D possibly corresponds to TRBD2 (5 bases). There are 14 residues in the CDR3. V lost 3 bases to trimming and J lost 4 bases, with 13 bases between them. Germline-derived CDR1 and CDR2 are SGHRS and YFSETQ. CDR3 bases: TGCGCCAGCAGCTCGGGGTCTCCCCGAGAGACCCAGTACTTC. It encodes CASSSGSPRETQYF.

V usage is TRBV6-1 and J usage is TRBJ2-1; D unclear. The CDR3 is 15 residues long. Trimming stripped 5 bases from V and 4 bases from J, with 15 bases between. Germline CDR1 reads MNHNS; CDR2 reads SASEGT. CDR3 DNA: TGTGCCAGCAGTCTGACAAGGGCCCCGTACAATGAGCAGTTCTTC. This codes for CASSLTRAPYNEQFF.

The chain combines TRBV29-1 with TRBJ2-1; D is tentatively TRBD1 or TRBD2 (5 bases each). V was cut by 3 bases and J by 7 bases, with 16 bases left in between. Germline CDR1 reads SQVTM; CDR2 reads ANQGSEA. The CDR3 contains 14 residues. The CDR3 region has the DNA TGCAGCGTTGACCATGGGGACCCTACAAATGAGCAGTTCTTC. Encoded protein: CSVDHGDPTNEQFF.

The chain carries TRBV2 and TRBJ2-5, with D possibly TRBD2 on 5 matching bases. V was clipped by 2 bases and J by 6 bases, with 10 bases between them. The CDR3 length is 13 residues. Germline CDR1 reads SNHLY; CDR2 reads FYNNEI. The CDR3 loop reads CASSELVAKTQYF. The CDR3 DNA reads TGTGCCAGCAGTGAATTAGTAGCGAAGACCCAGTACTTC.

The V and J genes are TRBV6-5 and TRBJ2-7; 7 bases align to TRBD1. Germline trimming cut 5 bases from V and 2 bases from J; bases unmatched to any gene: 6. CDR1 MNHEY and CDR2 SVGAGI come from the germline V gene. The CDR3 loop spans 14 amino acids. The CDR3 here is CASSTTTGAYEQYF. The CDR3 DNA reads as TGTGCCAGCAGTACGACTACAGGGGCCTACGAGCAGTACTTC.

The chain links TRBV19 to TRBJ2-3; 14 nucleotides agree with TRBD2. From germline, CDR1 is LNHDA and CDR2 SQIVND (reference sequence). V lost 5 bases, J lost 2 bases, and 3 bases stayed unmatched. This CDR3 has 16 amino acids. CDR3 nucleotide sequence: TGTGCCAGTAGTGTGACTAGCGGGGGGGACACAGATACGCAGTATTTT. Encoded protein: CASSVTSGGDTDTQYF.

This clone was picked up one time. The chain employs TRBV5-8 and TRBJ2-7; 8 bases map to TRBD1. V shed 4 bases and J 3 bases; nucleotides not matched to a gene: 6. This CDR3 is 14 amino acids long. Germline values: CDR1 SGHTS, CDR2 YDEGEE. CDR3 nucleotides: TGTGCCAGCAGCCCAGGACAGGGACTCTACGAGCAGTACTTC. It is translated as CASSPGQGLYEQYF.

This chain uses TRBV6-5 with TRBJ2-5; the D gene is possibly TRBD1 (6 bases). Trimming left V 8 bases short and J 2 bases short, with 18 bases between. CDR1 is MNHEY, CDR2 SVGAGI, per germline. This CDR3 has 15 residues. The chain's CDR3 is CASGNPQGLQETQYF. The CDR3 DNA follows: TGTGCCAGCGGTAACCCTCAGGGGCTTCAAGAGACCCAGTACTTC.

The genes are TRBV7-8 and TRBJ2-2; 7 positions match TRBD1. J gave up 1 base and V 4 bases, and 3 bases lay outside the gene matches. Germline V lookup: CDR1 SGHVS, CDR2 FQNEAQ. The CDR3 loop spans 15 amino acids. The CDR3 sequence is CASSSRDRNTGELFF. The CDR3 DNA sequence: TGTGCCAGCAGCTCCCGGGACAGGAACACCGGGGAGCTGTTTTTT.

The chain couples TRBV19 to TRBJ2-7, with 8 bases identical to TRBD1. Germline-derived CDR1 and CDR2 are LNHDA and SQIVND (reference sequence). V lost 6 bases to trimming and J lost 3 bases; unmatched junction nucleotides: 7. This CDR3 comprises 14 residues. The CDR3 loop reads CASRGTDRVYEQYF. The CDR3 DNA sequence: TGTGCCAGTAGAGGAACGGACAGGGTCTACGAGCAGTACTTC.

The V call is TRBV6-6, the J call TRBJ1-2; D gene unclear. V lost 2 bases to trimming and J lost 6 bases, with 4 bases between them. Germline V gene data show CDR1 as MNHNY and CDR2 as SVGAGI (reference sequence). The CDR3 loop spans 11 amino acids. The DNA of the CDR3 is TGTGCCAGCAGTTACAAGGATGGCTACACCTTC. Translating it yields CASSYKDGYTF.

This rearrangement joins TRBV15 to TRBJ2-7; no firm D call. CDR3 length: 14 amino acids. V gave up 3 bases and J gave up 4 bases, with 13 bases separating them. Per germline, CDR1 LNHNV and CDR2 YYDKDF (reference sequence). CDR3 sequence reads: CATSRALWPYEQYF. DNA of the CDR3: TGTGCCACCAGCAGGGCGCTCTGGCCTTACGAGCAGTACTTC.

J is TRBJ1-5 and V is TRBV30, with D possibly matching TRBD1 (6 bases). V was trimmed by 0 bases and J by 7 bases, leaving 16 bases between them. This CDR3 contains 15 residues. CDR1 is GTSNPN and CDR2 is SVGIG in the germline V gene (reference sequence). CDR3 in amino acids: CAWSVTQQGRQPQHF. The CDR3, as DNA: TGTGCCTGGAGTGTTACGCAACAGGGACGACAGCCCCAGCATTTT.

The J gene is TRBJ1-5, the V gene TRBV30; D is perhaps TRBD1 (5 bases). Trimming took 6 bases from V and 1 from J, leaving 19 bases between them. This CDR3 has 16 amino acids. In germline, CDR1 is GTSNPN, CDR2 SVGIG (reference sequence). CDR3 protein: CACTPRGGVSNQPQHF. The CDR3 coding sequence is TGTGCCTGTACCCCCCGGGGGGGGGTAAGCAATCAGCCCCAGCATTTT.

The gene calls are TRBV30 and TRBJ2-5; 8 bases agree with TRBD2. From germline, CDR1 is GTSNPN and CDR2 SVGIG (reference sequence). The CDR3 is made up of 14 amino acids. J gave up 2 bases and V 1 base, and 3 bases lay outside the gene matches. CDR3 sequence reads: CAWSAGGGQETQYF. CDR3 nucleotides: TGTGCCTGGAGTGCCGGGGGGGGACAAGAGACCCAGTACTTC.

The chain carries TRBV10-3 and TRBJ2-7; D possibly matches TRBD1 or TRBD2 (5 bases each). Germline V gene lookup returns CDR1 ENHRY and CDR2 SYGVKD. V lost 4 bases, J lost 3 bases, and 13 bases lay in between. The CDR3 length is 14 residues. CDR3 loop: CAISAPGSHYEQYF. CDR3 bases: TGTGCCATCAGTGCCCCAGGGAGCCACTACGAGCAGTACTTC.

The chain is built from TRBV6-1 and TRBJ1-6, with 7 bases identical to TRBD1. Trimming at V came to 8 bases and at J to 0 bases, leaving 4 bases not matched to a gene. Germline values: CDR1 MNHNS, CDR2 SASEGT. The CDR3 sequence is 15 residues long. CDR3 loop: CASQQGSSYNSPLHF. The CDR3 DNA follows: TGTGCCAGCCAACAGGGGAGCTCCTATAATTCACCCCTCCACTTT.